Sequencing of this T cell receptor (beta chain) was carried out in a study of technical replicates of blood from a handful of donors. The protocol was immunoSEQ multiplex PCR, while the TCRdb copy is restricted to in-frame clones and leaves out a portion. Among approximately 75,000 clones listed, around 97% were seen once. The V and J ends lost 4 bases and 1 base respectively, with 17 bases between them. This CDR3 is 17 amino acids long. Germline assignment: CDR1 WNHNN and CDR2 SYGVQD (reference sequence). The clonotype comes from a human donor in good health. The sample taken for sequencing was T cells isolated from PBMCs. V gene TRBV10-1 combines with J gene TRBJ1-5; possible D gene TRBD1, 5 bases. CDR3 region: CASSGPPSKGSNQPQHF. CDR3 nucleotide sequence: TGCGCCAGCAGTGGACCACCCTCGAAGGGGAGCAATCAGCCCCAGCATTTT.